The T cell receptor beta chain described here comes from a study of blood T cell repertoires in COVID-19. The J segment lost 4 bases and the V segment lost 5 bases, leaving 6 bases of the junction unmatched. CDR3 length: 15 amino acids. The germline V gene has CDR1 SEHNR and CDR2 FQNEAQ (reference sequence). Here immunoSEQ multiplex PCR was the method, and the copy in TCRdb shows in-frame clones only, minus some. The table has approximately 280,000 clones, approximately 86% seen once. The receptor's source is a woman aged 25 to 39 who had recovered from COVID-19. Material for sequencing was peripheral blood. This chain uses TRBV7-9 with TRBJ2-5; 11 bases are a match to TRBD1. CDR3 in amino acids: CASSLRTGGRETQYF. CDR3 DNA: TGTGCCAGCAGCCTCCGGACAGGGGGCCGAGAGACCCAGTACTTC.